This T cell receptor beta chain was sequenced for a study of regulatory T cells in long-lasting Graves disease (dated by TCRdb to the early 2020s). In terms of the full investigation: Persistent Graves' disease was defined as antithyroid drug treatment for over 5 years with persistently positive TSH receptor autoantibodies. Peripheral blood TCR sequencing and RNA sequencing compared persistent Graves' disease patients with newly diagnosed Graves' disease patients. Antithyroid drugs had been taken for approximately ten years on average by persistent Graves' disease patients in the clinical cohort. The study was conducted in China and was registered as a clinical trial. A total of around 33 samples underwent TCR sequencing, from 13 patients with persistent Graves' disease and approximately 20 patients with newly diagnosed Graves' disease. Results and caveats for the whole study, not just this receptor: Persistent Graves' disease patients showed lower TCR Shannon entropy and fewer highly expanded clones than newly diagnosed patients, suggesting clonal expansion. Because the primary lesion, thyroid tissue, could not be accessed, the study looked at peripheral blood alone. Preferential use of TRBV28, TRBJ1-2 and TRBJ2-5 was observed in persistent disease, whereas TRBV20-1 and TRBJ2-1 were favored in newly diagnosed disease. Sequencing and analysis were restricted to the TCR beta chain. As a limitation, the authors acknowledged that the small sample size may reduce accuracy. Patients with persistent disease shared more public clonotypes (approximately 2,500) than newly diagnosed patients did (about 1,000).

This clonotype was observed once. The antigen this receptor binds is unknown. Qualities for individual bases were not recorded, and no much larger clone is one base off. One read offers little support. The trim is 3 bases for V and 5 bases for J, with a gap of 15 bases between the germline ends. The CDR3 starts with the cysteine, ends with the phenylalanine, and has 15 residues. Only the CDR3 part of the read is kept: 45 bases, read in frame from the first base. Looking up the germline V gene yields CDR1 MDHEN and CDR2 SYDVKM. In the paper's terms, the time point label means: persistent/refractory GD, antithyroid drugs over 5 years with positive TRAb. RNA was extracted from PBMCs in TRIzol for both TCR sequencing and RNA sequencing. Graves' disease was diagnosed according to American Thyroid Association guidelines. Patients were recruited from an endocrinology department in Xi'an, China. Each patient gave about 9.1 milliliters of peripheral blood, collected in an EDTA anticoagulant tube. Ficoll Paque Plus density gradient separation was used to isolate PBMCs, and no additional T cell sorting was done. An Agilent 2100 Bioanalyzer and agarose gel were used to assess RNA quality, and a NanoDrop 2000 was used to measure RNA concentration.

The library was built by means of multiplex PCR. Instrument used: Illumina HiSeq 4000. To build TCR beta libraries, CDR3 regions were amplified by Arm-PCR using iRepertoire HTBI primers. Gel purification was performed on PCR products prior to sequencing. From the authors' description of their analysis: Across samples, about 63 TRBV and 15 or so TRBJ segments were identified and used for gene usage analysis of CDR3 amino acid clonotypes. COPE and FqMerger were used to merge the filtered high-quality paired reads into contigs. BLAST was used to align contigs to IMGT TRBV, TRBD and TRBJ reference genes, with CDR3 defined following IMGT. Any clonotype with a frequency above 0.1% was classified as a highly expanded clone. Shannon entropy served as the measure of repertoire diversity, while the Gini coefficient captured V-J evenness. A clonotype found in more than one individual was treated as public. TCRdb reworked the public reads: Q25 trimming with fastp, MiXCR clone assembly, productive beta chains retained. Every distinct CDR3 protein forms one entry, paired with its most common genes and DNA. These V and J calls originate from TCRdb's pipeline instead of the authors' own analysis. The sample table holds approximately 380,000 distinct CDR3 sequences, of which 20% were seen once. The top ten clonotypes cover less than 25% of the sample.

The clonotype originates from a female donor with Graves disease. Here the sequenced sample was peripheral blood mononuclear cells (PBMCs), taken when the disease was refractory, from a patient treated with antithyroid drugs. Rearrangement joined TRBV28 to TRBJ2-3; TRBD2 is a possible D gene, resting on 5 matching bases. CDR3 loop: CASSFREGRKDTQYF. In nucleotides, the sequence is TGTGCCAGCAGTTTTCGAGAGGGTAGAAAAGATACGCAGTATTTT.